The present T cell receptor (beta chain) was sequenced within a study of blood T cell repertoires in COVID-19. About the study: There were acute and convalescent COVID-19 samples, and they came from the United States, Italy and Spain.

This CDR3 comprises 17 residues. V was pared by 1 base and J by 2 bases, with 4 bases of the junction left unmatched. Germline CDR1 is SGHRS and CDR2 is YFSETQ. The authors' processing: Counts of nucleated cells, estimated from reference gene primer amplification, were obtained. Assay: immunoSEQ multiplex PCR; the TCRdb copy retains only in-frame clones and omits some. V and J calls and clone size are as listed in that table; D and trimming were resolved from the DNA. The sample shows some 110,000 clones, 90% of them seen only once. The sequenced sample was peripheral blood. The chain couples TRBV5-1 to TRBJ2-2, with 11 nucleotides matching TRBD2. The sequence was obtained from a human donor with active COVID-19. The donor label of this sample is uncertain. In nucleotides, the CDR3 is TGCGCCAGCAGCTTGTCGACTAGCGGGGTTAACACCGGGGAGCTGTTTTTT. Protein product: CASSLSTSGVNTGELFF.